This T cell receptor beta chain was sequenced in a study of T cells in Graves' hyperthyroidism and ophthalmopathy. Study findings and constraints: Separation of ophthalmopathy from stable hyperthyroidism was achieved by a 13 V-J model.

Disease duration under 2 months; hyperthyroidism patients were aged 18 to 65. The TCR beta CDR3 regions underwent amplification using RNA transcripts as the source. An initial round of RT-PCR targeting the TCR CDR3 relied on the HTBI primer set. TCRdb used MiXCR to reprocess the multiplex PCR reads, holding one entry per CDR3 protein. The sample carries 360,000 or so distinct CDR3 sequences, about 18% recorded once. At least ten counts were recorded for this clonotype. Its antigen is unidentified. CDR3 length: 16 residues. Germline lookup yields CDR1 ENHRY and CDR2 SYGVKD. The V and J ends lost 2 bases and 4 bases, in that order; junction bases with no gene match: 3.

V and J are TRBV10-3 and TRBJ2-5, with 14 bases identical to TRBD2. The sequence was obtained from a woman aged 18-29 years with Graves' hyperthyroidism. The specimen sequenced was blood. DNA for the CDR3: TGTGCCATCAGTGAGATCGGGACTAGCGGGGGAGAGACCCAGTACTTC. Translated, it gives CAISEIGTSGGETQYF.